This T cell receptor beta chain was observed in a study of siplizumab effects on memory and regulatory T cells (dated 2019 in TCRdb). In terms of the full investigation: The effect of the anti-CD2 antibody siplizumab on alloreactive T-cell subsets was examined in allogeneic mixed lymphocyte reactions constructed from human PBMCs.

The CDR3, from cysteine to phenylalanine, totals 15 residues. The entry retains the CDR3 DNA only, 45 bases that are in frame from base 1. The germline V end is reduced by 5 bases and the J end by 0 bases; junction bases left unmatched: 5. Reading the germline V gene gives CDR1 MNHEY and CDR2 SVGAGI. The library was generated by the immunoSEQ multiplex PCR assay. The deep sequencing platform assayed some 90,000 TCR templates per sample. Genomic DNA extracted from sorted T cells was the material used for TCRbeta CDR3 sequencing. The authors processed their data as follows. The R programming language was used for the clonal analysis of the TCRbeta CDR3 data. Alloreactive CD4+ and CD8+ clones were identified by comparing unstimulated samples to CFSE-low samples taken after the reaction. Regulatory or non-regulatory origin of alloreactive CD4+ clones was assigned by matching sequences to the sorted unstimulated Treg and non-Treg repertoires. TCRdb holds this immuneACCESS table with in-frame rearrangements only. Some clones are missing; in checked studies, unresolved V genes explain under half, and the rest has no known cause. V and J calls and clone size come straight from that table; D and trimming were deduced from the DNA. This sample comprises some 110,000 clones, around 94% of them detected only once. Of the sample, roughly 1.7% is held by the ten largest clones.

Results the study describes overall, beyond this receptor: Because sequences below about 10^-5 frequency were poorly captured, only a minor fraction of alloreactive clones could be mapped to unstimulated subsets. Roughly 80-95% of proliferating CD4+ or CD8+ clones could not be assigned a naive or memory phenotype. Greater diversity appeared to be present in unstimulated naive T cells than in memory T cells, and a substantial contribution to the alloresponse seemed to be made by naive cells. Whether proliferating Tregs from siplizumab cultures were suppressive was not functionally confirmed. The cumulative frequency of alloreactive sequences traceable to unstimulated CD4+ memory T cells was significantly reduced by siplizumab. In reactions with siplizumab, an average of about 75% of mappable alloreactive CD4+ clones were Treg-derived, compared with 26.9% in control reactions.

Sorted unstimulated T cells, along with proliferating T cells recovered from mixed lymphocyte reactions, underwent TCRbeta CDR3 sequencing. Fresh whole blood from about ten HLA-typed healthy donors served as the source for isolating PBMCs. To map where alloreactive clones came from, CD4+ non-regulatory T cells in the unstimulated state were FACS-sorted. Worth noting for this clone: The clone's antigen remains unknown. No base quality values were provided; no much bigger clone lies one nucleotide off.

The chain was built from TRBV6-5 and TRBJ1-1; 8 central bases correspond to TRBD1. This sequence was found in a human donor in good health. The source material was non-Treg CD4+ T cells sorted from blood. The sample's cell subset or site label is to be understood as: FACS-sorted unstimulated CD4+ non-regulatory T cells. The nucleotide sequence is TGTGCCAGCAGTCGGACAGGGACCATGAACACTGAAGCTTTCTTT. Translation gives CASSRTGTMNTEAFF.